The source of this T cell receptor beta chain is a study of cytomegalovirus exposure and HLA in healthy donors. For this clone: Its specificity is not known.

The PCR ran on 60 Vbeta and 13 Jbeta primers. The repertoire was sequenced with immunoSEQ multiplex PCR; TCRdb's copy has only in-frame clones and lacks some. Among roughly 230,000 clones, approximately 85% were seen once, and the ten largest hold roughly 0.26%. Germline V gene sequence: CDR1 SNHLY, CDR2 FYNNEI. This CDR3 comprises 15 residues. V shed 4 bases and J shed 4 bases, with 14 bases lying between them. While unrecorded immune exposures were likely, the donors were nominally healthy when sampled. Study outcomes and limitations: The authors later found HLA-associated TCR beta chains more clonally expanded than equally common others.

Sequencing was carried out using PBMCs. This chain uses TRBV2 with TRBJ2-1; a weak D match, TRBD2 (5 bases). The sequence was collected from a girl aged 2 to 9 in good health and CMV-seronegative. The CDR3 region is CASSGGNRTYNEQFF. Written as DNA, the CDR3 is TGTGCCAGCAGTGGAGGGAATAGGACTTACAATGAGCAGTTCTTC.